What follows is one T cell receptor beta chain and its context. The V end was cut by 6 bases, the J end by 4 bases, with 12 bases between. Germline V gene lookup returns CDR1 LNHNV and CDR2 YYDKDF (reference sequence). CDR3 length equals 13 residues. This entry comes from a study of T cell responses to AZD1222 COVID-19 vaccine. Assay used: immunoSEQ multiplex PCR; TCRdb lists only in-frame clones, some missing. Among roughly 200,000 clones listed, approximately 93% were seen once. The rearrangement uses TRBV15 and TRBJ1-2; TRBD1 is a possible D gene (6 bases). This sequence was found in an adult who received the AZD1222 COVID-19 vaccine. The input for sequencing was peripheral blood, taken 28 days after the second AZD1222 dose. This chain's CDR3 is CATRQGTLYGYTF. CDR3 bases: TGTGCCACCAGGCAGGGGACCCTCTATGGCTACACCTTC. The entire variable domain, with the rest obtained from reference TRBV15 and TRBJ1-2, is as follows: DAMVIQNPRYQVTQFGKPVTLSCSQTLNHNVMYWYQQKSSQAPKLLFHYYDKDFNNEADTPDNFQSRRPNTSFCFLDIRSPGLGDTAMYLCATRQGTLYGYTFGSGTRLTVV.